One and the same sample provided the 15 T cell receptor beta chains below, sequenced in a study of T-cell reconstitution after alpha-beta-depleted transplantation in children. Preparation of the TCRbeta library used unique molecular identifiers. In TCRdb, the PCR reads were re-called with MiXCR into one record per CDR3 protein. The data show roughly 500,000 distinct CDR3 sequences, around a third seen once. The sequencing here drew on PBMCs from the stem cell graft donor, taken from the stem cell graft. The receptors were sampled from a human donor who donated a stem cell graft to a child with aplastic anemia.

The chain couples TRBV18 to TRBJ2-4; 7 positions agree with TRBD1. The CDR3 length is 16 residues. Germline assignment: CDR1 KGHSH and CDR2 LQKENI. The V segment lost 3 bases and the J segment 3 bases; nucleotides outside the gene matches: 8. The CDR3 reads CASSPPLTGDKNIQYF. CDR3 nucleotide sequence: TGTGCCAGCTCACCGCCGCTAACAGGGGACAAAAACATTCAGTACTTC.

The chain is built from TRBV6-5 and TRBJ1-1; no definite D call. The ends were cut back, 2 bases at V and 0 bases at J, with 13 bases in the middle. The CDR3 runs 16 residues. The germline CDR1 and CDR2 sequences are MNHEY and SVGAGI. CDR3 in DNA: TGTGCCAGCAGTTACCCTTCGGGTGGGGTGAACACTGAAGCTTTCTTT. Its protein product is CASSYPSGGVNTEAFF.

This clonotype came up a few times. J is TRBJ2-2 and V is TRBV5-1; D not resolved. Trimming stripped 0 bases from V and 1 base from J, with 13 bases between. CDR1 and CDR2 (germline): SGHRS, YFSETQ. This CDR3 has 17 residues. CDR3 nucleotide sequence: TGCGCCAGCAGCTTGGTTCGAGGAGCTATGAACACCGGGGAGCTGTTTTTT. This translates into CASSLVRGAMNTGELFF.

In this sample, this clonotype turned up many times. As DNA, the CDR3 is TGTGCCAGCAGCGCCCCAGGCCCAGCCCGCGAGCTGTTTTTT. Amino acid sequence: CASSAPGPARELFF. J is TRBJ2-2 and V is TRBV7-9; D is undetermined. Germline V gives CDR1 SEHNR, CDR2 FQNEAQ (reference sequence). Trimming took 5 bases from V and 11 from J, leaving 18 bases between them. The CDR3 has 14 amino acids.

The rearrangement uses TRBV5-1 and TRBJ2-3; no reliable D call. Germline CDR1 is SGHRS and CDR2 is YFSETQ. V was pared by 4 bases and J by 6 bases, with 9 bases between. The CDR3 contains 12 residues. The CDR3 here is CASSVRADTQYF. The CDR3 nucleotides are TGCGCCAGCAGCGTACGGGCGGATACGCAGTATTTT.

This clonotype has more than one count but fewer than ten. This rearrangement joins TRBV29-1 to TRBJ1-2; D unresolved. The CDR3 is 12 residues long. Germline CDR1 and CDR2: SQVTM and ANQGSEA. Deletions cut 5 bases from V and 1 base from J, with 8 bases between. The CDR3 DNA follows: TGCAGCGTTCTAACAGATAACTATGGCTACACCTTC. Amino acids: CSVLTDNYGYTF. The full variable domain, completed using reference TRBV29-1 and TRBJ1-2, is SAVISQKPSRDICQRGTSLTIQCQVDSQVTMMFWYRQQPGQSLTLIATANQGSEATYESGFVIDKFPISRPNLTFSTLTVSNMSPEDSSIYLCSVLTDNYGYTFGSGTRLTVV.

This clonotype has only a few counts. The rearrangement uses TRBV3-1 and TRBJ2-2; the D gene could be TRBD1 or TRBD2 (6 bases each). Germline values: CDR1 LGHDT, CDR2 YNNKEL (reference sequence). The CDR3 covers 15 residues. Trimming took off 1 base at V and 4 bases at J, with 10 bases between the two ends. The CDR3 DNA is TGTGCCAGCAGCCAAGTTGAGGGGGGCACCGGGGAGCTGTTTTTT. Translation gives CASSQVEGGTGELFF.

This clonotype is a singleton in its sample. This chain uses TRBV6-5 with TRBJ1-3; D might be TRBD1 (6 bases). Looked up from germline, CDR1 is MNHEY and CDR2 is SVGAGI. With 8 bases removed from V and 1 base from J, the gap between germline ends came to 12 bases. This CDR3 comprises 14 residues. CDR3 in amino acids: CASGYQGSGNTIYF. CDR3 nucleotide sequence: TGTGCCAGCGGCTACCAGGGGTCTGGAAACACCATATATTTT.

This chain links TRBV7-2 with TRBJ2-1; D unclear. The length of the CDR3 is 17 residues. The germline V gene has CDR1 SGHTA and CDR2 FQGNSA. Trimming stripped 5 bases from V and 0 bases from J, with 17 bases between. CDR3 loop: CASSPTFFPSSYNEQFF. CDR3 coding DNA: TGTGCCAGCAGCCCAACCTTCTTCCCGAGCTCCTACAATGAGCAGTTCTTC.

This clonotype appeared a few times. CDR3 protein: CASSLTGTQDVKNTEAFF. The CDR3 DNA is TGTGCCAGTTCCCTCACCGGGACACAGGACGTGAAGAACACTGAAGCTTTCTTT. The J gene is TRBJ1-1, the V gene TRBV19; weak D call: TRBD1 (6 bases). The V and J ends lost 8 bases and 1 base respectively, with 26 bases between them. This CDR3 comprises 18 residues. Germline V lookup: CDR1 LNHDA, CDR2 SQIVND (reference sequence).

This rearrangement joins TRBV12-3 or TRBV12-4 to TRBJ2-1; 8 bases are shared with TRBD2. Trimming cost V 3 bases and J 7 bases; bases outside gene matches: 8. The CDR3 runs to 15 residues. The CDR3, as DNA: TGTGCCAGCAGTTTGGGTAGCGGGATTGGTAATGAGCAGTTCTTC. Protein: CASSLGSGIGNEQFF.

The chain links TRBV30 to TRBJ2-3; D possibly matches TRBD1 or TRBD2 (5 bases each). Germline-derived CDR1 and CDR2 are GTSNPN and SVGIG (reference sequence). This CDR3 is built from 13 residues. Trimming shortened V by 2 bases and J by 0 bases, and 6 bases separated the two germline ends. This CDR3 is CAWSRDSTDTQYF. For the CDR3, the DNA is TGTGCCTGGAGTAGGGACAGCACAGATACGCAGTATTTT.

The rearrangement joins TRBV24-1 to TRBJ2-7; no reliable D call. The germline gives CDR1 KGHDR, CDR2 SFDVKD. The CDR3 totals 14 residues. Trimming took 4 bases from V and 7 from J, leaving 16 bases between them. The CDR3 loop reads CATSDEDGWQEQYF. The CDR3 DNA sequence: TGTGCCACCAGTGACGAAGACGGTTGGCAAGAGCAGTACTTC.

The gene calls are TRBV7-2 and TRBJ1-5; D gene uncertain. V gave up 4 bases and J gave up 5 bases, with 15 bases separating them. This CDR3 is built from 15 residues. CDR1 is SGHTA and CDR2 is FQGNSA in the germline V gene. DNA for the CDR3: TGTGCCAGCAGCTCGGAAGGTTCCCCCGATCAGCCCCAGCATTTT. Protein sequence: CASSSEGSPDQPQHF.

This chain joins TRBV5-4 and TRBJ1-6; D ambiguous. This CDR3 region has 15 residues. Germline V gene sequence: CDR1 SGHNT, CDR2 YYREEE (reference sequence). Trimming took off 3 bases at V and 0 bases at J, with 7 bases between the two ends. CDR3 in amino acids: CASSWELSYNSPLHF. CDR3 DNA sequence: TGTGCCAGCAGCTGGGAACTCTCCTATAATTCACCCCTCCACTTT.